A selection of T cell receptor beta chains follows, all from one sample in a study of T-cell memory formation after mild COVID-19. TCRdb reprocessed the 5' RACE reads via MiXCR and lists one record per CDR3 protein. This sample has 350,000 to 500,000 distinct CDR3 sequences, with 20% found just once. Sequencing was performed on PBMCs or a T cell subset sorted from them (not recorded which). These receptors were obtained from an adult woman who had mild COVID-19 (a few samples of this study predate the infection). Cell type and time point are not known. Both conserved end residues are part of each CDR3. The D gene is left open where the match is weak. Clone size, where shown, is once, few, many, or a class for clones that have expanded.

j_call | v_call | d_call | clone_size | cdr3_nt | cdr3_aa
TRBJ2-7 | TRBV9 | TRBD2 | - | TGTGCCAGCAGCGTAGGAACTAGCGGGGGGGCGTTTTTGGTCCACGAGCAGTACTTC | CASSVGTSGGAFLVHEQYF
TRBJ1-2 | TRBV12-3/TRBV12-4 | - | - | TGTGCCAGCAGTTTTTGGGCGAGTGAGGCAGGGCACTATGGCTACACCTTC | CASSFWASEAGHYGYTF
TRBJ1-3 | TRBV10-3 | - | - | TGTGCCATCAGTGAGAGATTGTCGAGTCTCGGAAACACCATATATTTT | CAISERLSSLGNTIYF
TRBJ2-5 | TRBV30 | - | - | TGTGCCTGGAGTGGTCACAGGGAAGAGACCCAGTACTTC | CAWSGHREETQYF
TRBJ1-1 | TRBV20-1 | TRBD1 | - | TGCAGTGCCCTAAAAGGGGGGACAGGAATGGTCACTGAAGCTTTCTTT | CSALKGGTGMVTEAFF
TRBJ2-5 | TRBV7-9 | - | - | TGTGCCAGCAGCTTTGCTGGACAGAACCAAGAGACCCAGTACTTC | CASSFAGQNQETQYF
TRBJ2-1 | TRBV29-1 | TRBD2 | - | TGCAGCGTTCTAGTACTAGCGCAGAGCTCCTACAATGAGCAGTTCTTC | CSVLVLAQSSYNEQFF
TRBJ2-6 | TRBV4-1 | TRBD1 | - | TGCGCCAGCAGCCAAGAGGGACAGGGGTCTGGGGCCAACGTCCTGACTTTC | CASSQEGQGSGANVLTF
TRBJ2-2 | TRBV18 | TRBD2 | - | TGTGCCAGCTCACCCGGGACTAGCGGGAAAAACACCGGGGAGCTGTTTTTT | CASSPGTSGKNTGELFF
TRBJ2-5 | TRBV10-3 | - | - | TGTGCCATCAGTGAGGGGACCTCCTGGGACCAGTACTTC | CAISEGTSWDQYF
TRBJ2-2 | TRBV6-5 | TRBD2 | few | TGTGCCAGCAACCTAGCGGGAGAAACCGGGGAGCTGTTTTTT | CASNLAGETGELFF
TRBJ2-1 | TRBV5-1 | - | - | TGCGCCAGCAGCTTGCTCCAAGTGGAGGAAGGCAATGAGCAGTTCTTC | CASSLLQVEEGNEQFF
TRBJ2-7 | TRBV9 | - | - | TGTGCCAGCAGCCCGGTGGGGGGCTCTCTCTACGAGCAGTACTTC | CASSPVGGSLYEQYF
TRBJ2-3 | TRBV7-2 | TRBD2 | many | TGTGCCAGCAGCCTCTCCCCCGGGACTAGCGGGAGAATAGATACGCAGTATTTT | CASSLSPGTSGRIDTQYF
TRBJ2-1 | TRBV7-3 | TRBD2 | - | TGTGCCACCCCGGGACTAGCGGGGGAGAGCTCCTACAATGAGCAGTTCTTC | CATPGLAGESSYNEQFF
TRBJ1-1 | TRBV19 | - | - | TGTGCCAGTAGTAACACAGGGAACACTGAAGCTTTCTTT | CASSNTGNTEAFF
TRBJ2-3 | TRBV9 | - | - | TGTGCCAGCAGCGGTTCCAGGACGGAGACAGAAGATACGCAGTATTTT | CASSGSRTETEDTQYF
TRBJ2-7 | TRBV4-1 | - | few | TGCGCCAGCAGCCAAGGGGGGGTACAATACGAGCAGTACTTC | CASSQGGVQYEQYF
TRBJ1-2 | TRBV5-1 | TRBD1 | - | TGCGCCAGCAGCTCTAGCCCGGGACAGGGAAACTATGGCTACACCTTC | CASSSSPGQGNYGYTF
TRBJ1-5 | TRBV24-1 | - | few | TGTGCCACCAGGGGGGCCCAGAATCAGCCCCAGCATTTT | CATRGAQNQPQHF
TRBJ2-2 | TRBV20-1 | - | - | TGCAGTGCTAGACCGCTACAGGGGAACACCGGGGAGCTGTTTTTT | CSARPLQGNTGELFF
TRBJ2-3 | TRBV7-2 | TRBD2 | few | TGTGCCAGCAGCCCTGAGGGTGCTAGCGGGACCTTGGGAACAGATACGCAGTATTTT | CASSPEGASGTLGTDTQYF
TRBJ1-1 | TRBV6-2/TRBV6-3 | - | - | TGTGCCAGCAGAGCCGAGTACATGAACACTGAAGCTTTCTTT | CASRAEYMNTEAFF
TRBJ2-5 | TRBV30 | TRBD1 | - | TGTGCCTGGAGTATTGGACAGGGGACGTTCCAAGAGACCCAGTACTTC | CAWSIGQGTFQETQYF
TRBJ2-2 | TRBV29-1 | TRBD2 | - | TGCAGCGTTAAGATAGCGGGGGGAGCCGGGGAGCTGTTTTTT | CSVKIAGGAGELFF
TRBJ1-1 | TRBV7-3 | - | few | TGTGCCAGCAGCTTATATGGCAGGAACACTGAAGCTTTCTTT | CASSLYGRNTEAFF
TRBJ2-7 | TRBV20-1 | TRBD2 | few | TGCAGTGCTAGAGATTTGGTAGCGGGGGAGCCGCCCTCCTACGAGCAGTACTTC | CSARDLVAGEPPSYEQYF
TRBJ2-3 | TRBV29-1 | - | few | TGCAGCGTTGAAGCCACAGATACGCAGTATTTT | CSVEATDTQYF
TRBJ2-3 | TRBV3-1 | - | - | TGTGCCGGCAGCCAAGTTTCCGATACGCAGTATTTT | CAGSQVSDTQYF
TRBJ2-1 | TRBV12-3/TRBV12-4 | TRBD2 | few | TGTGCCAGCAGTCCTGTGGGACTAGCGGGAGGGCGCGATGAGCAGTTCTTC | CASSPVGLAGGRDEQFF
TRBJ2-7 | TRBV4-2 | - | few | TGTGCCAGCAGCCAGGAGGAGGGAATCCCCGACTACGAGCAGTACTTC | CASSQEEGIPDYEQYF
TRBJ1-4 | TRBV24-1 | - | few | TGTGCCACCAGTGATACTCCACACGGAGGGGTAGGGGAAAAACTGTTTTTT | CATSDTPHGGVGEKLFF
TRBJ2-3 | TRBV6-5 | TRBD2 | - | TGTGCCAGCAGTTCTGCCCCGGGACTAGCGGGAGTAATTGATACGCAGTATTTT | CASSSAPGLAGVIDTQYF
TRBJ1-2 | TRBV27 | - | few | TGTGCCAGCAGTTTATCTGGGGAAGGCTATGGCTACACCTTC | CASSLSGEGYGYTF
TRBJ2-7 | TRBV7-2 | TRBD1 | - | TGTGCCAGCAGCCTGGGGGGACAGGGAATCGCCGAGCAGTACTTC | CASSLGGQGIAEQYF
TRBJ2-1 | TRBV11-2 | TRBD2 | - | TGTGCCAGCAGCTTAGTTAGCGGGGGAAACAATGAGCAGTTCTTC | CASSLVSGGNNEQFF
TRBJ2-3 | TRBV7-2 | - | few | TGTGCCAGCAGCTTAGAGCGGTCAGATACGCAGTATTTT | CASSLERSDTQYF
TRBJ2-1 | TRBV4-3 | TRBD2 | - | TGCGCCAGCAGCCAAGAAGGGGCTAGCGGGATCCATGAGCAGTTCTTC | CASSQEGASGIHEQFF
TRBJ1-1 | TRBV6-2/TRBV6-3 | - | few | TGTGCCAGCTACCTGGACAGAATAAACACTGAAGCTTTCTTT | CASYLDRINTEAFF
TRBJ2-7 | TRBV30 | - | - | TGTGCCTGGAGTACCTTACACGAGCAGTACTTC | CAWSTLHEQYF
TRBJ1-4 | TRBV16 | - | - | TGTGCCAGCAGCCAATCACCCGAAGGCGACGAAAAACTGTTTTTT | CASSQSPEGDEKLFF
TRBJ1-1 | TRBV5-1 | TRBD1 | - | TGCGCCAGTCGACAGGGACTTATGAACACTGAAGCTTTCTTT | CASRQGLMNTEAFF
TRBJ2-1 | TRBV25-1 | - | few | TGTGCCAGCAGTGAAGACAGTGAGCAGTTCTTC | CASSEDSEQFF
TRBJ2-7 | TRBV9 | - | many | TGTGCCAGCAGTCCGACCGGGACGCATGCTTCCGAGCAGTACTTC | CASSPTGTHASEQYF
TRBJ1-1 | TRBV4-1 | TRBD1 | once | TGCGCCAGCAGCCTAGGGACAGGGGTACGCAACACTGAAGCTTTCTTT | CASSLGTGVRNTEAFF
TRBJ2-5 | TRBV4-3 | - | few | TGCGCCAGCAGCCAAGAAATTCGGGGAGAGACCCAGTACTTC | CASSQEIRGETQYF
TRBJ1-2 | TRBV19 | - | once | TGTGCCTCCGAGAGGAATCTTAACTATGGCTACACCTTC | CASERNLNYGYTF
TRBJ2-1 | TRBV7-8 | TRBD2 | - | TGTGCCAGCAGCTTAGGATTGACTAGCGGGAGGTACAATGAGCAGTTCTTC | CASSLGLTSGRYNEQFF
TRBJ2-7 | TRBV12-3/TRBV12-4 | TRBD2 | - | TGTGCCAGCAGTCCCGAGGTAGCGGGAGTCGAGCAGTACTTC | CASSPEVAGVEQYF
TRBJ2-1 | TRBV12-3/TRBV12-4 | - | - | TGTGCTACCAACCGGGACCGAGGATACAATGAGCAGTTCTTC | CATNRDRGYNEQFF
TRBJ2-7 | TRBV5-1 | - | few | TGCGCCAGCAGCTTTGTAAGCGTTTACTCCTACGAGCAGTACTTC | CASSFVSVYSYEQYF
TRBJ2-3 | TRBV4-1 | TRBD1 | few | TGCGCCAGCAGCCATCCCGGGACAGGGGCTGATACGCAGTATTTT | CASSHPGTGADTQYF